Listed here are 17 T cell receptor beta chains from one sample, sequenced in a study of cytomegalovirus exposure and HLA in healthy donors. This PCR relied on a set of 60 Vbeta primers and 13 Jbeta primers. Profiling relied on immunoSEQ multiplex PCR, and the TCRdb table lists in-frame clones only, not all of them. The sample has around 150,000 clones, almost 85% seen once. The sample taken for sequencing was PBMCs. The source is a man aged 25-45 years in good health and CMV-seropositive.

V and J are TRBV2 and TRBJ2-1, with TRBD2 identical over 9 bases. V was pared by 5 bases and J by 3 bases, with 8 bases of the junction left unmatched. The CDR3 is made up of 16 amino acids. Germline V CDR1 and CDR2: SNHLY, FYNNEI. The CDR3 DNA follows: TGTGCCAGCAGTCCCCAAGCGGGAGGCCTCTACAATGAGCAGTTCTTC. Translating it yields CASSPQAGGLYNEQFF.

The rearrangement links TRBV14 to TRBJ1-1, with D possibly TRBD1 on 6 matching bases. The CDR3 loop spans 14 amino acids. V lost 4 bases, J lost 4 bases, and 13 bases lay in between. CDR1 and CDR2 (germline): SGHDN, FVKESK. CDR3 nucleotide sequence: TGTGCCAGCAGCCGAAACAGGGCTAGCACTGAAGCTTTCTTT. This sequence encodes CASSRNRASTEAFF.

Comment on this clone: Different DNA sequences within this sample yield the same CDR3. Here the CDR3 reads CASSLGLSYNEQFF. The CDR3 DNA reads TGCGCCAGCAGCCTGGGACTATCCTACAATGAGCAGTTCTTC. This sequence joins TRBV5-1 and TRBJ2-1; TRBD2 matches at 7 bases. The CDR3 loop spans 14 amino acids. Germline V gives CDR1 SGHRS, CDR2 YFSETQ. V lost 4 bases to trimming and J lost 1 base; unmatched junction nucleotides: 2.

This sequence joins TRBV30 and TRBJ2-7; a weak D match, TRBD1 (6 bases). Trimming took 5 bases from V and 0 from J, leaving 17 bases between them. Germline V lookup: CDR1 GTSNPN, CDR2 SVGIG (reference sequence). This CDR3 region has 15 residues. The CDR3 DNA sequence: TGTGCCTGGGCCCCGTTGGGGGCAAGCTCCTACGAGCAGTACTTC. This translates into CAWAPLGASSYEQYF.

This sequence joins TRBV7-2 and TRBJ2-1; TRBD2 aligns across 8 bases. Germline V gene lookup returns CDR1 SGHTA and CDR2 FQGNSA. This CDR3 has 17 residues. The J segment lost 4 bases and the V segment lost 4 bases, leaving 12 bases of the junction unmatched. The CDR3 sequence is CASSSWGTGGDYNEQFF. Here the CDR3 DNA reads TGTGCCAGCAGCTCTTGGGGCACCGGGGGGGATTACAATGAGCAGTTCTTC.

On this clone: The same CDR3 is also encoded by other DNA sequences in this sample. The V call is TRBV19, the J call TRBJ1-2, with TRBD1 identical over 8 bases. This CDR3 spans 12 amino acids. With V trimmed by 6 bases and J by 3 bases, 0 bases remained unmatched. Germline CDR1 reads LNHDA; CDR2 reads SQIVND (reference sequence). The CDR3 here is CASRTGDYGYTF. The CDR3 DNA follows: TGTGCCAGTAGGACAGGGGACTATGGCTACACCTTC.

This sequence joins TRBV6-1 and TRBJ2-5, with 8 bases matching TRBD2. The J call could be wrong; TRBJ2-7 is a better fit for the DNA end. Germline CDR1 MNHNS, CDR2 SASEGT. The CDR3 has 14 amino acids. The CDR3 region has the DNA TGTGCCAGCAGTGAAGCTGGGACTAGCTACGAGCAGTACTTC. This sequence encodes CASSEAGTSYEQYF.

This clone has a single count. This sequence joins TRBV7-9 and TRBJ2-5; tentative D call: TRBD1 (6 bases). The V and J ends lost 5 bases and 1 base respectively, with 11 bases between them. The CDR3 totals 14 residues. Germline CDR1 SEHNR, CDR2 FQNEAQ (reference sequence). CDR3 amino acids: CASSLRTAQETQYF. The CDR3 DNA is TGTGCCAGCAGCCTGCGGACAGCCCAAGAGACCCAGTACTTC.

The table lists this clone with a count of one. J is TRBJ2-5 and V is TRBV4-1, with 11 bases fitting TRBD2. Per germline, CDR1 MGHRA and CDR2 YSYEKL. V lost 3 bases, J lost 2 bases, and 5 bases stayed unmatched. This CDR3 contains 16 residues. CDR3 in amino acids: CASSQSRLAGQETQYF. The CDR3 bases are TGCGCCAGCAGCCAGTCCCGACTAGCGGGACAAGAGACCCAGTACTTC.

V usage is TRBV19 and J usage is TRBJ2-2; TRBD2 matches at 8 bases. The length of the CDR3 is 16 residues. CDR1 and CDR2 (germline): LNHDA, SQIVND (reference sequence). The V segment lost 6 bases and the J segment 0 bases; nucleotides outside the gene matches: 6. The CDR3 DNA reads TGTGCCAGTAGGGCTAGCGGGCCCTCGAACACCGGGGAGCTGTTTTTT. This encodes CASRASGPSNTGELFF. Full variable domain (outside the CDR3, taken from reference TRBV19 and TRBJ2-2): DGGITQSPKYLFRKEGQNVTLSCEQNLNHDAMYWYRQDPGQGLRLIYYSQIVNDFQKGDIAEGYSVSREKKESFPLTVTSAQKNPTAFYLCASRASGPSNTGELFFGEGSRLTVL.

This sequence joins TRBV7-2 and TRBJ2-7, with TRBD2 identical over 9 bases. Trimming removed 2 bases from V and 3 bases from J; junction bases left unmatched: 2. The V gene's germline CDR1 is SGHTA and CDR2 FQGNSA. This CDR3 spans 14 amino acids. The CDR3 DNA follows: TGTGCCAGCAGCTTAACTAGCGGGTACTACGAGCAGTACTTC. This sequence encodes CASSLTSGYYEQYF.

The chain links TRBV6-5 to TRBJ1-2; the match to TRBD1 covers 7 bases. J gave up 8 bases and V 4 bases, and 10 bases lay outside the gene matches. CDR1 and CDR2 from the germline V gene are MNHEY and SVGAGI. CDR3 length: 14 amino acids. The CDR3 spells CASSFVTGMKGYTF. CDR3 nucleotides: TGTGCCAGCAGTTTCGTGACAGGGATGAAGGGCTACACCTTC.

The chain couples TRBV2 to TRBJ1-3, with 7 bases that match TRBD1. CDR1 and CDR2 (germline): SNHLY, FYNNEI. The V and J ends lost 5 bases and 5 bases, in that order; junction bases with no gene match: 3. This CDR3 spans 13 amino acids. The chain's CDR3 is CASSRQGRNTIYF. The DNA of the CDR3 is TGTGCCAGCAGTAGACAGGGTAGAAACACCATATATTTT.

This chain links TRBV10-1 with TRBJ2-7; 10 bases agree with TRBD2. The CDR3 contains 16 residues. V lost 3 bases, J lost 2 bases, and 7 bases stayed unmatched. Germline V lookup: CDR1 WNHNN, CDR2 SYGVQD (reference sequence). The CDR3 loop is CASSDSGTSAPYEQYF. CDR3 DNA sequence: TGCGCCAGCAGTGATTCCGGGACTAGCGCTCCCTACGAGCAGTACTTC.

V usage is TRBV6-1 and J usage is TRBJ1-1, with a tentative D call TRBD1 (6 bases). This CDR3 spans 15 amino acids. Germline CDR1 reads MNHNS; CDR2 reads SASEGT. V lost 4 bases, J lost 5 bases, and 17 bases lay in between. The CDR3: CASSALRTARTEAFF. The CDR3, as DNA: TGTGCCAGCAGTGCCTTGAGGACAGCGAGAACTGAAGCTTTCTTT.

This chain links TRBV7-9 with TRBJ1-6; D gene unclear. V lost 4 bases to trimming and J lost 7 bases, with 11 bases between them. The CDR3 extends over 14 amino acids. The germline CDR1 and CDR2 sequences are SEHNR and FQNEAQ (reference sequence). CDR3 DNA: TGTGCCAGCAGCTCTTCGGGAGTCAATTCACCCCTCCACTTT. This translates into CASSSSGVNSPLHF.

This clone has a single count. A junction end diverges from the germline sequence, so it may reflect a read error. This sequence joins TRBV28 and TRBJ2-7; 16 nucleotides align to TRBD2. This CDR3 is built from 16 residues. CDR1 and CDR2 from the germline V gene are MDHEN and SYDVKM. The CDR3 nucleotides are TGTGCCAGCAGTTCCGGGACTAGCGGGAGGGACTACGGGCAGTACTTC. Amino acid sequence: CASSSGTSGRDYGQYF.